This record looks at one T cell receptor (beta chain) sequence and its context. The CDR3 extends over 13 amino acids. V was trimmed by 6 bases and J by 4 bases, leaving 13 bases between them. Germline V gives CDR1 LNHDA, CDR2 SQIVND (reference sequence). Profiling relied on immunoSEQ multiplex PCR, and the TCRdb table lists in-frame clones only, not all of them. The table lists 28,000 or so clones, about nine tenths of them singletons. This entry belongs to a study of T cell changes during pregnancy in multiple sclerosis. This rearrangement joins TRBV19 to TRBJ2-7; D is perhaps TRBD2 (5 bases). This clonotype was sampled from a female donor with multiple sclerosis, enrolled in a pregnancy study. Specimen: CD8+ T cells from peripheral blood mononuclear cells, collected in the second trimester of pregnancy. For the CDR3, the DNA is TGTGCCAGTAGCCCGAGTCTAGCTTACGAGCAGTACTTC. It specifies CASSPSLAYEQYF.